A single sample gave rise to the 6 T cell receptor beta chains below, sequenced in a study of beta chain features in type 1 diabetes. Of the isolated RNA, all was reverse transcribed, and so the sequenced material was expressed TCRB transcripts. Clones were read by immunoSEQ multiplex PCR, and TCRdb kept only the in-frame ones, dropping some. Of 300,000 to 450,000 clones in the sample, 10% to 15% were seen once. The specimen sequenced was naive CD4+ T cells from blood. The receptors here all came from a man between 18 and 29 years old in good health.

The CDR3 nucleotides read TGTGCCAGCACCCGGGGACAGTACTACAATGAGCAGTTCTTC. Translating gives CASTRGQYYNEQFF. The V gene is TRBV28, the J gene TRBJ2-1; 7 positions agree with TRBD1. The trim removed 7 bases at V and 3 bases at J, leaving 6 bases unmatched. Germline V gene data show CDR1 as MDHEN and CDR2 as SYDVKM. The CDR3 is made up of 14 amino acids.

This clone was recorded a few times. V gene TRBV30 combines with J gene TRBJ1-3; maybe TRBD1 (5 bases). V dropped 3 bases and J dropped 2 bases, with 11 bases sitting between them. Germline V gives CDR1 GTSNPN, CDR2 SVGIG (reference sequence). The CDR3 is 14 residues long. This CDR3 is CAWRRLTAGNTIYF. Written as DNA, the CDR3 is TGTGCCTGGAGGCGACTGACAGCTGGAAACACCATATATTTT. Full variable domain (rest looked up from reference TRBV30 and TRBJ1-3): SQTIHQWPATLVQPVGSPLSLECTVEGTSNPNLYWYRQAAGRGLQLLFYSVGIGQISSEVPQNLSASRPQDRQFILSSKKLLLSDSGFYLCAWRRLTAGNTIYFGEGSWLTVV.

This clone was detected only a few times. V gene TRBV5-6 combines with J gene TRBJ2-7, with 12 bases that match TRBD2. V lost 4 bases to trimming and J lost 3 bases; unmatched junction nucleotides: 11. The V gene's germline CDR1 is SGHDT and CDR2 YYEEEE. CDR3 size: 17 residues. CDR3 bases: TGTGCCAGCAGCCGACTAGCGGGAGTTACTTCCCACTACGAGCAGTACTTC. Translating gives CASSRLAGVTSHYEQYF.

This clone was seen a single time. The chain has TRBV6-6 and TRBJ1-2, with unresolved D. The germline V gene has CDR1 MNHNY and CDR2 SVGAGI (reference sequence). The CDR3 length is 12 residues. The V end lost 10 bases, the J end lost 2 bases, and 11 bases lay between the germline ends. CDR3 protein: CAITAGNYGYTF. The CDR3 DNA reads TGTGCCATAACGGCGGGGAACTATGGCTACACCTTC.

The chain is built from TRBV15 and TRBJ2-2, with D possibly matching TRBD2 (5 bases). V was shortened by 2 bases and J by 0 bases, with 7 bases between the two germline ends. There are 15 residues in the CDR3. Germline V CDR1 and CDR2: LNHNV, YYDKDF (reference sequence). CDR3 DNA sequence: TGTGCCACCAGCAGATCGCGGGCGAACACCGGGGAGCTGTTTTTT. Protein product: CATSRSRANTGELFF.

This clone was detected a few times. The rearrangement joins TRBV11-1 to TRBJ2-5; 9 positions agree with TRBD1. The CDR3 runs to 16 residues. J gave up 3 bases and V 8 bases, and 13 bases lay outside the gene matches. The germline V gene has CDR1 SGHAT and CDR2 FQDESV (reference sequence). For the CDR3, the DNA is TGTGCCAGCCGATCCGGGACAGGGAACCGCAAAGAGACCCAGTACTTC. Translated: CASRSGTGNRKETQYF.